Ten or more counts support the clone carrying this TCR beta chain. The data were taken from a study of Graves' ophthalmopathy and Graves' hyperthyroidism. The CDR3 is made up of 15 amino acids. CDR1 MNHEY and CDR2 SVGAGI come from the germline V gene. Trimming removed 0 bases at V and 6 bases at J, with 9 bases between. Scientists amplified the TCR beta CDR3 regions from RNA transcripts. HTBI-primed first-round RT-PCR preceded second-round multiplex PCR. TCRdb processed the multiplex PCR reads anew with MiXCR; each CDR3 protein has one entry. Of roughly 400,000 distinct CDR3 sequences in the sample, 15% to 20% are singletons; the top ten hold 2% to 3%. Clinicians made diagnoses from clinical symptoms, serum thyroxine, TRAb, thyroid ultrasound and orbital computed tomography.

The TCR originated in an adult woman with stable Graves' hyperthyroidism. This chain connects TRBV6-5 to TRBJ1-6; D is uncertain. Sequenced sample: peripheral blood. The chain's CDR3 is CASSYSSSSNSPLHF. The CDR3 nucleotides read TGTGCCAGCAGTTACTCGAGCAGTTCTAATTCACCCCTCCACTTT.